One and the same sample provided the 17 T cell receptor beta chains below, sequenced in a study of shared clonotypes between healthy human individuals. This table comes from immunoSEQ multiplex PCR, and its TCRdb copy is limited to in-frame clones, with some not included. The repertoire consists of roughly 500,000 clones, with around 95% occurring once and the leading ten covering about 0.068%. Sequencing used naive CD4+ T cells sorted from blood. Subset given: CD45RA+ positively selected. These receptors were taken from a woman aged 30 to 39 in good health.

The V call is TRBV6-5, the J call TRBJ1-2, with 9 bases that match TRBD1. V lost 5 bases to trimming and J lost 8 bases; unmatched junction nucleotides: 9. This CDR3 region has 14 residues. CDR1 and CDR2 from the germline V gene are MNHEY and SVGAGI. The CDR3 protein is CASSTGQGREGYTF. The CDR3 nucleotides are TGTGCCAGCAGTACGGGACAGGGAAGGGAGGGCTACACCTTC.

CDR3 in amino acids: CATSTGPGRETQYF. The CDR3 region has the DNA TGTGCCACCAGCACCGGGCCCGGACGGGAGACCCAGTACTTC. The J gene is TRBJ2-5, the V gene TRBV15; D not resolved. Trimming removed 4 bases from V and 5 bases from J, with 14 bases in between. The CDR3 runs 14 residues. Germline values: CDR1 LNHNV, CDR2 YYDKDF (reference sequence).

This sequence joins TRBV7-9 and TRBJ2-5; D is perhaps TRBD1 (6 bases). Judging by the DNA end, TRBJ2-7 fits better; the J call may be wrong. In germline, CDR1 is SEHNR, CDR2 FQNEAQ (reference sequence). The CDR3 totals 13 residues. The DNA of the CDR3 is TGTGCCAGCAGCTTACGGGACATATACGAGCAGTACTTC. Protein product: CASSLRDIYEQYF.

The V gene is TRBV10-1, the J gene TRBJ2-5, with TRBD2 matching 8 bases. V was clipped by 6 bases and J by 2 bases; unmatched bases: 5. The CDR3 is 14 residues long. The germline V gene encodes CDR1 WNHNN and CDR2 SYGVQD (reference sequence). In nucleotides, the CDR3 is TGCGCCAGCAGCGTTCAGCGGGGGCAAGAGACCCAGTACTTC. This sequence encodes CASSVQRGQETQYF.

The chain links TRBV15 to TRBJ2-3; weak D call: TRBD2 (5 bases). The CDR3 spans 15 residues. V lost 5 bases, J lost 4 bases, and 16 bases lay in between. Germline-derived CDR1 and CDR2 are LNHNV and YYDKDF (reference sequence). In DNA form, the CDR3 reads TGTGCCACCAGCGGGGATTTACTAGGATCAGATACGCAGTATTTT. Translation gives CATSGDLLGSDTQYF.

V gene TRBV5-1 combines with J gene TRBJ2-2; 8 nucleotides match TRBD2. After removal of 0 bases from V and 1 base from J, the junction contained 5 bases not matched to a gene. Germline V CDR1 and CDR2: SGHRS, YFSETQ. CDR3 length equals 17 residues. In nucleotides, the CDR3 is TGCGCCAGCAGCTTGGTTCCGGGACTAGTGAACACCGGGGAGCTGTTTTTT. Translating it yields CASSLVPGLVNTGELFF.

The gene calls are TRBV28 and TRBJ2-2; D unresolved. CDR3 length: 16 residues. V lost 3 bases and J lost 2, with 13 bases in between. From germline, CDR1 is MDHEN and CDR2 SYDVKM. CDR3 amino acids: CASSFPLTHNTGELFF. CDR3 nucleotides: TGTGCCAGCAGTTTTCCACTGACCCACAACACCGGGGAGCTGTTTTTT. Variable domain in full (rest from reference TRBV28 and TRBJ2-2): DVKVTQSSRYLVKRTGEKVFLECVQDMDHENMFWYRQDPGLGLRLIYFSYDVKMKEKGDIPEGYSVSREKKERFSLILESASTNQTSMYLCASSFPLTHNTGELFFGEGSRLTVL.

The chain uses TRBV7-9 and TRBJ2-5; D not certain. The J call may be in error: the DNA end matches TRBJ2-7 better. CDR1 and CDR2 (germline): SEHNR, FQNEAQ (reference sequence). The CDR3 covers 13 residues. The CDR3 reads CASSFPSSYEQYF. The CDR3 DNA is TGTGCCAGCAGCTTTCCTAGCTCCTACGAGCAGTACTTC.

This clone was recorded only once. The gene calls are TRBV9 and TRBJ1-1; no reliable D call. The CDR3 is 11 amino acids. V lost 3 bases, J lost 4 bases, and 4 bases lay in between. Germline CDR1 reads SGDLS; CDR2 reads YYNGEE. CDR3 residues: CASSDPTEAFF. For the CDR3, the DNA is TGTGCCAGCAGCGATCCCACTGAAGCTTTCTTT.

The genes are TRBV7-9 and TRBJ1-3, with D unresolved. CDR3 length equals 15 residues. Trimming cost V 6 bases and J 0 bases, with 12 bases left between them. Germline V gives CDR1 SEHNR, CDR2 FQNEAQ (reference sequence). CDR3 protein: CASRRDGPSGNTIYF. CDR3 DNA sequence: TGTGCCAGCAGGCGCGACGGCCCCTCTGGAAACACCATATATTTT.

The table lists this clone with a count of one. The chain links TRBV28 to TRBJ1-4, with D possibly TRBD1 on 5 matching bases. Looked up from germline, CDR1 is MDHEN and CDR2 is SYDVKM. V was shortened by 7 bases and J by 0 bases, with 12 bases between the two germline ends. This CDR3 is built from 15 residues. CDR3 sequence reads: CASTDGGATNEKLFF. The CDR3 DNA reads as TGTGCCAGCACCGACGGGGGGGCAACTAATGAAAAACTGTTTTTT.

This chain joins TRBV2 and TRBJ1-4, with TRBD1 matching over 8 bases. With V trimmed by 6 bases and J by 5 bases, 8 bases remained unmatched. Per germline, CDR1 SNHLY and CDR2 FYNNEI. The CDR3 covers 15 residues. The CDR3 DNA sequence: TGTGCCAGCAGCGCTGGACAGGGATCCAATGAAAAACTGTTTTTT. Its translation is CASSAGQGSNEKLFF.

With respect to this clone: This CDR3 is also generated by other DNA sequences in the sample. V is TRBV5-1 and J is TRBJ2-1; D gene unclear. The CDR3 sequence is 12 residues long. V was cut by 1 base and J by 7 bases, with 6 bases left in between. CDR1 SGHRS and CDR2 YFSETQ come from the germline V gene. The DNA for the CDR3 is TGCGCCAGCAGCTTGTTCGGAAATGAGCAGTTCTTC. The encoded protein is CASSLFGNEQFF.

The chain carries TRBV28 and TRBJ1-1, with 10 bases lining up with TRBD1. Unmatched junction bases numbered 9, after V lost 5 bases and J lost 0 bases. CDR3 length equals 17 residues. Per the germline V gene, CDR1 is MDHEN and CDR2 is SYDVKM. In DNA, the CDR3 is TGTGCCAGCAGTAGCACCGGACAGGGGGTTCTGAACACTGAAGCTTTCTTT. Translating it yields CASSSTGQGVLNTEAFF. The variable domain in full, with the rest retrieved from reference TRBV28 and TRBJ1-1, is DVKVTQSSRYLVKRTGEKVFLECVQDMDHENMFWYRQDPGLGLRLIYFSYDVKMKEKGDIPEGYSVSREKKERFSLILESASTNQTSMYLCASSSTGQGVLNTEAFFGQGTRLTVV.

The rearrangement links TRBV9 to TRBJ2-1; 8 positions match TRBD2. Germline CDR1 is SGDLS and CDR2 is YYNGEE. The J segment lost 1 base and the V segment lost 4 bases, leaving 4 bases of the junction unmatched. The length of the CDR3 is 15 residues. The CDR3 region is CASSSGLASYNEQFF. CDR3 DNA sequence: TGTGCCAGCAGCAGTGGACTAGCTTCCTACAATGAGCAGTTCTTC.

V gene TRBV27 combines with J gene TRBJ2-7; perhaps TRBD1 as D (5 bases). The CDR3 consists of 15 residues. V dropped 1 base and J dropped 2 bases, with 12 bases sitting between them. Germline V gene sequence: CDR1 MNHEY, CDR2 SMNVEV (reference sequence). CDR3 loop: CASSLYRQGTYEQYF. The CDR3 nucleotides read TGTGCCAGCAGTTTATACCGCCAGGGAACCTACGAGCAGTACTTC.

The chain employs TRBV2 and TRBJ2-1; D gene unclear. This CDR3 comprises 11 residues. From germline, CDR1 is SNHLY and CDR2 FYNNEI. Trimming pared 4 bases from V and 6 bases from J, leaving 4 bases between. The DNA for the CDR3 is TGTGCCAGCAGTGTTAGCAATGAGCAGTTCTTC. The encoded protein is CASSVSNEQFF.